A selection of T cell receptor beta chains follows, all from one sample in a study of Graves' ophthalmopathy and Graves' hyperthyroidism. TCRdb reanalysed the multiplex PCR reads using MiXCR and keeps one entry per CDR3 protein. The profile covers fewer than 650,000 distinct CDR3 sequences, with about a fifth appearing a single time and approximately 7% taken by the ten largest. Material: peripheral blood. The origin of the receptors is a woman aged 18-29 years with stable Graves' hyperthyroidism. Some clones in this sample may be carry-over from other donors' samples. CDR3s include the opening cysteine and the closing phenylalanine or tryptophan. D genes are given only for firm matches. Where a row states a size, it is once, few, many or the class of an expanded clone; other rows omit it.

>TRBV9|.|.|16|TRBJ2-2
CASSAGSSANTGELFF
TGTGCCAGCAGCGCCGGATCTAGCGCGAACACCGGGGAGCTGTTTTTT
>TRBV7-8|.|.|15|TRBJ2-7
CASSLAAGHSYEQYF
TGTGCCAGCAGCTTAGCGGCGGGACACTCCTACGAGCAGTACTTC
>TRBV6-4|.|many|11|TRBJ1-2
CPGGRAYGYTF
TGCCCTGGTGGCAGGGCCTATGGCTACACCTTC
>TRBV11-1|.|many|14|TRBJ1-1
CASSMGRKNTEAFF
TGTGCCAGCAGCATGGGACGGAAGAACACTGAAGCTTTCTTT
>TRBV7-2|.|many|13|TRBJ2-2
CASSSEVGGELFF
TGTGCCAGCAGCTCGGAGGTTGGAGGGGAGCTGTTTTTT
>TRBV25-1|.|.|13|TRBJ1-3
CASSALGGNTIYF
TGTGCCAGCAGTGCCCTAGGAGGAAACACCATATATTTT
>TRBV29-1|TRBD1|many|15|TRBJ1-1
CSVDRDREGNTEAFF
TGCAGCGTTGACCGGGACAGGGAGGGGAACACTGAAGCTTTCTTT
>TRBV19|.|many|13|TRBJ2-7
CASSILGAYEQYF
TGTGCCAGTAGTATACTGGGTGCCTACGAGCAGTACTTC
>TRBV30|TRBD1|many|13|TRBJ1-6
CAYDRVANSPLHF
TGTGCCTATGACAGGGTCGCGAATTCACCCCTCCACTTT
>TRBV20-1|.|many|13|TRBJ2-7
CSARVPTIYEQYF
TGCAGTGCTAGAGTACCGACCATCTACGAGCAGTACTTC
>TRBV6-1|.|many|15|TRBJ1-6
CASSEALGMNSPLHF
TGTGCCAGCAGTGAAGCGCTAGGGATGAATTCACCCCTCCACTTT
>TRBV6-1|TRBD2|.|15|TRBJ2-7
CASSRSGVGSYEQYF
TGTGCCAGCAGTCGTAGCGGGGTAGGATCCTACGAGCAGTACTTC
>TRBV6-1|.|.|14|TRBJ1-1
CASSVDNMNTEAFF
TGTGCCAGCAGTGTGGACAATATGAACACTGAAGCTTTCTTT
>TRBV11-2|TRBD1|many|15|TRBJ1-5
CASSFGTGMNQPQHF
TGTGCCAGCAGCTTTGGGACAGGGATGAATCAGCCCCAGCATTTT
>TRBV7-6|.|many|14|TRBJ2-5
CASSWGGALETQYF
TGTGCCAGCAGCTGGGGGGGGGCTTTAGAGACCCAGTACTTC
>TRBV5-1|TRBD1|many|15|TRBJ2-7
CASSPRDRVTYEQYF
TGCGCCAGCAGCCCCCGGGACAGGGTAACCTACGAGCAGTACTTC
>TRBV5-1|TRBD2|few|15|TRBJ2-5
CASSLEGLARGTQYF
TGCGCCAGCAGCTTGGAGGGACTAGCCAGGGGGACCCAGTACTTC
>TRBV28|.|many|15|TRBJ2-7
CASSFRLLRSYEQYF
TGTGCCAGCAGTTTCCGACTCCTTCGGAGCTACGAGCAGTACTTC
>TRBV10-2|TRBD1|many|14|TRBJ1-6
CASRRDSDNSPLHF
TGCGCCAGTAGACGGGACAGCGATAATTCACCCCTCCACTTT
>TRBV20-1|.|many|12|TRBJ1-1
CSARVGDTEAFF
TGCAGTGCTAGAGTGGGGGACACTGAAGCTTTCTTT
>TRBV7-9|.|many|16|TRBJ2-5
CASSAYWLWGQETQYF
TGTGCCAGCAGCGCTTATTGGTTATGGGGCCAAGAGACCCAGTACTTC
>TRBV5-1|.|many|16|TRBJ2-7
CASSLVPGTDTYEQYF
TGCGCCAGCAGCTTGGTTCCCGGGACGGATACCTACGAGCAGTACTTC
>TRBV5-1|TRBD1|.|15|TRBJ1-2
CASSPQSRDRGGYTF
TGCGCCAGCAGCCCACAAAGCCGGGACAGGGGTGGCTACACCTTC
>TRBV6-5|TRBD1|many|17|TRBJ1-1
CASSSLSGQGVNTEAFF
TGTGCCAGCAGTTCCCTATCCGGACAGGGGGTGAACACTGAAGCTTTCTTT
>TRBV20-1|TRBD1|few|14|TRBJ1-2
CSATTRTGSYGYTF
TGCAGTGCTACTACCCGGACAGGAAGCTATGGCTACACCTTC
>TRBV11-2|.|many|13|TRBJ1-1
CASSFLTNTEAFF
TGTGCCAGCAGCTTTCTTACGAACACTGAAGCTTTCTTT
>TRBV6-8|.|.|15|TRBJ2-7
CASNSDLPHSYEQYF
TGTGCCAGCAATTCGGACCTACCCCACTCCTACGAGCAGTACTTC
>TRBV6-1|.|many|17|TRBJ1-5
CASSEYGLVKGNQPQHF
TGTGCCAGCAGTGAATATGGGCTAGTTAAGGGCAATCAGCCCCAGCATTTT
>TRBV6-1|.|few|14|TRBJ1-6
CASSEEGNNSPLHF
TGTGCCAGCAGTGAGGAGGGAAATAATTCACCCCTCCACTTT
>TRBV6-4|.|.|14|TRBJ1-5
CASSEYHGNQPQHF
TGTGCCAGCAGTGAATACCACGGAAATCAGCCCCAGCATTTT
>TRBV11-2|.|few|19|TRBJ1-6
CASSLVPGGKGEINSPLHF
TGTGCCAGCAGCTTAGTCCCAGGTGGAAAGGGGGAGATTAATTCACCCCTCCACTTT
>TRBV28|TRBD2|many|17|TRBJ2-7
CASSLFTAGGPFAEQYF
TGTGCCAGCAGTTTATTTACTGCGGGAGGTCCCTTCGCCGAGCAGTACTTC